A selection of T cell receptor beta chains follows, all from one sample in a study of regulatory T cells in long-lasting Graves disease. TCRdb independently ran MiXCR on the multiplex PCR reads; one entry per CDR3 protein. The data contain 440,000 or so distinct CDR3 sequences, roughly 15% of them singletons. The same data also went into a second study, on T cells in Graves' hyperthyroidism and ophthalmopathy.

Sequenced here: peripheral blood mononuclear cells (PBMCs), sampled at new diagnosis, from a patient treated with antithyroid drugs. The origin of the receptors is a woman in her thirties with Graves disease. Both conserved end residues are part of each CDR3. D genes are given only for firm matches. Rows give clone size only sometimes, using once, few, many, or a class for an expanded clone.

j_gene: TRBJ2-3
d_gene: TRBD2
abundance: many
v_gene: TRBV13
CDR3nt: TGTGCCAGCAGCTTGGGCGGGAGTGGCGCAGATACGCAGTATTTT
CDR3aa: CASSLGGSGADTQYF

j_gene: TRBJ2-2
d_gene: -
abundance: many
v_gene: TRBV7-9
CDR3nt: TGTGCCAGCAGCACCAGGGACTGGGAGAACACCGGGGAGCTGTTTTTT
CDR3aa: CASSTRDWENTGELFF

j_gene: TRBJ1-1
d_gene: -
abundance: many
v_gene: TRBV28
CDR3nt: TGTGCCAGCAGGGGCGGCCCTCTTTCCTTTGAAGCTTTCTTT
CDR3aa: CASRGGPLSFEAFF

j_gene: TRBJ1-6
d_gene: -
abundance: few
v_gene: TRBV20-1
CDR3nt: TGCAGTGCTACGGTTGTGGGGGATTTCTCACCCCTCCACTTT
CDR3aa: CSATVVGDFSPLHF

j_gene: TRBJ2-2
d_gene: -
abundance: -
v_gene: TRBV19
CDR3nt: TGTGCCAGTAGTATCTCCACGGACTTCACCGGGGAGCTGTTTTTT
CDR3aa: CASSISTDFTGELFF

j_gene: TRBJ2-3
d_gene: TRBD2
abundance: many
v_gene: TRBV7-2
CDR3nt: TGTGCCAGCAGCGTACCGGTAGCGGGAGGGTTGCTCCCCACAGATACGCAGTATTTT
CDR3aa: CASSVPVAGGLLPTDTQYF

j_gene: TRBJ1-1
d_gene: TRBD1
abundance: many
v_gene: TRBV6-1
CDR3nt: TGTGCCAGCAGTCCTTCCCGGAGGGGGACAGGGGCATCTGAAGCTTTCTTT
CDR3aa: CASSPSRRGTGASEAFF

j_gene: TRBJ2-1
d_gene: -
abundance: many
v_gene: TRBV7-3
CDR3nt: TGTGCCAGCAGCTCCCGTTCCGAAGGGCCAGGTGAGCAGTTCTTC
CDR3aa: CASSSRSEGPGEQFF

j_gene: TRBJ2-1
d_gene: -
abundance: few
v_gene: TRBV30
CDR3nt: TGTGCCCTGTCGGGGGCCGCATACAATGAGCAGTTCTTC
CDR3aa: CALSGAAYNEQFF

j_gene: TRBJ1-5
d_gene: -
abundance: -
v_gene: TRBV6-1
CDR3nt: TGTGCCAGCAGTCCCCCCGACACATATAGCAATCAGCCCCAGCATTTT
CDR3aa: CASSPPDTYSNQPQHF

j_gene: TRBJ2-1
d_gene: TRBD2
abundance: -
v_gene: TRBV6-1
CDR3nt: TGTGCCAGCAGCGATGGGGTCCTAGCGGGAGGGCAGTTCTTC
CDR3aa: CASSDGVLAGGQFF